This T cell receptor beta chain comes out of a study of PD-1 blockade in classical Hodgkin lymphoma. All trial patients relapsed after autologous stem cell transplantation. Best responses included complete response and partial response; otherwise, the best response was progressive disease. General study findings and limits: Whatever underlies the repertoire differences (possibly disease activity or prior therapy) remains undefined.

Comments on this clone: Its target is unknown.

The trim removed 8 bases at V and 8 bases at J, leaving 23 bases unmatched. CDR1 is SGHAT, CDR2 FQNNGV, per germline. CDR3 size: 18 residues. Data came from immunoSEQ multiplex PCR; TCRdb stores just in-frame clones and leaves some out. The sample yields roughly 96,000 clones, 85% to 90% seen once. The chain links TRBV11-2 to TRBJ2-1; 8 bases match TRBD2. The receptor was isolated from a human donor with classical Hodgkin lymphoma. The sample consisted of peripheral blood mononuclear cells (PBMCs), taken before the second cycle of nivolumab. CDR3 region: CASHLKSGGLDFPHEQFF. The CDR3 nucleotides are TGTGCCAGCCATTTAAAGTCGGGAGGGTTAGACTTTCCCCATGAGCAGTTCTTC.